This T cell receptor beta chain is from a study of T cells after yellow fever vaccination. The CDR3 sequence is 15 residues long. CDR1 is LGHNT and CDR2 is FRNRAP in the germline V gene. The V gene lost 5 bases and the J gene lost 0 bases, with 10 bases spanning the gap. UMIs were added to TCR cDNA along with a universal primer site when it was made by 5'RACE template switching. TCRdb called the 5' RACE reads again in MiXCR, with one record for every CDR3 protein. Of a few hundred thousand distinct CDR3 sequences in the sample, over 10% were seen once. Study observations and caveats: Though it reached lower strength, the secondary response hit its peak faster, day 5 versus 15.

This clonotype was picked up a small number of times. Its antigen is unidentified. This specimen was CD4+ T cells sorted from PBMCs, taken 45 days after the yellow fever booster vaccination. The clonotype comes from a man aged 25-40 years who received the YFV17D yellow fever vaccine. V is TRBV12-5 and J is TRBJ2-2; D gene uncertain. The CDR3 sequence: CASGERFSNTGELFF. DNA of the CDR3: TGTGCTAGTGGTGAAAGGTTTTCGAACACCGGGGAGCTGTTTTTT.